The clone carrying this T cell receptor beta chain has a single count. The data are from a study of blood T cell repertoires in COVID-19. Overall study: The United States, Italy and Spain provided the acute and convalescent COVID-19 samples. Nucleic acid was either cDNA or gDNA, and it came from T cells, B-cell-depleted T cells, or PBMCs.

In the authors' workflow: Amplification of reference gene primers was used by the study to estimate nucleated cell counts. This table comes from immunoSEQ multiplex PCR, and its TCRdb copy is limited to in-frame clones, with some not included. V, J and clone size reflect that table, while D and trimming were determined from the DNA. The table includes tens of thousands of clones, about 89% detected once. This CDR3 region has 15 residues. Germline trimming cut 0 bases from V and 3 bases from J; bases unmatched to any gene: 0. Germline V lookup: CDR1 SGDLS, CDR2 YYNGEE. V usage is TRBV9 and J usage is TRBJ2-5; 12 positions match TRBD2. Sequencing input: peripheral blood. The TCR comes from a man between 70 and 80 years old with active or convalescent COVID-19. The CDR3 region is CASSVGTSGKETQYF. As DNA, the CDR3 is TGTGCCAGCAGCGTAGGGACTAGCGGGAAAGAGACCCAGTACTTC.